This T cell receptor beta chain was retrieved from a study of CXCR3-negative and CXCR3-positive naive CD8 T cells. Whole-study context: The libraries together contributed 110 million to 150 million TRB reads, each supplying about 1.5 +/- 0.3 million. Findings and caveats of the study: Greater hydrophobicity was found in TRB CDR3s of CXCR3-positive naive cells than of CXCR3-negative naive cells. After cryopreservation, expression of CXCR3 was partially reduced, and most assays were run with fresh PBMCs. With respect to TRBV-TRBJ usage, naive CXCR3-negative and CXCR3-positive cells were similar; memory differed.

The CDR3 has 15 residues. Germline V CDR1 and CDR2: SGHAT, FQDESV (reference sequence). On this clonotype itself: The antigen remains undetermined.

The TRB cDNA libraries were prepared by 5' RACE with UMI labels. TCRdb reprocessed the 5' RACE reads and stores each CDR3 protein as one record, lacking DNA. The listing records over 70,000 distinct CDR3 sequences. Naive CD8+ T cells had a CD45RO-CCR7+CD27+CD95- phenotype. V is TRBV11-1 and J is TRBJ2-1; checking the TCRdb D call of TRBD2 is not possible without DNA. Sample: naive CXCR3+ CD8+ T cells from blood. The subset here: CD45RO-CCR7+CD27+CD95- naive CD8+ T cells expressing CXCR3 (TNR3+). This receptor was obtained from a human donor in good health. Some clones in this sample may be carry-over from other donors' samples. The CDR3 sequence: CASRSPKMAYNEQFF.